These 27 T cell receptor beta chains were sequenced from one sample in a study of shared clonotypes between healthy human individuals. The assay was immunoSEQ multiplex PCR, and TCRdb's table has in-frame clones only and misses some. The repertoire consists of approximately 640,000 clones, with roughly 87% occurring once and the leading ten covering 34%. The sequenced sample consisted of memory CD8+ T cells from PBMCs. Regarding subset: CD45RO+ cells pooled with CCR7-negative TemRA cells. These receptors were taken from a young man in good health. Some clones in this sample may be carry-over from other donors' samples.

The chain combines TRBV9 with TRBJ2-5; 7 bases fit TRBD2. The CDR3 totals 15 residues. Per germline, CDR1 SGDLS and CDR2 YYNGEE. V was clipped by 0 bases and J by 5 bases; unmatched bases: 7. The CDR3 loop reads CASSVGGGSGETQYF. As DNA, the CDR3 is TGTGCCAGCAGCGTAGGGGGCGGGAGCGGGGAGACCCAGTACTTC. Based on the CDR3 plus reference TRBV9 and TRBJ2-5, the full variable domain is DSGVTQTPKHLITATGQRVTLRCSPRSGDLSVYWYQQSLDQGLQFLIQYYNGEERAKGNILERFSAQQFPDLHSELNLSSLELGDSALYFCASSVGGGSGETQYFGPGTRLLVL.

The V and J genes are TRBV18 and TRBJ2-5; D perhaps matches TRBD1 (6 bases). The germline V gene encodes CDR1 KGHSH and CDR2 LQKENI. This CDR3 spans 14 amino acids. The V end was cut by 2 bases, the J end by 3 bases, with 10 bases between. The CDR3 reads CASSPMRTEETQYF. The CDR3 bases are TGTGCCAGCTCACCAATGCGGACAGAAGAGACCCAGTACTTC.

This chain links TRBV28 with TRBJ1-1, with TRBD1 matching over 11 bases. Trimming removed 5 bases from V and 1 base from J; junction bases left unmatched: 12. Per the germline V gene, CDR1 is MDHEN and CDR2 is SYDVKM. This CDR3 spans 18 amino acids. This chain's CDR3 is CASSLMWDRGGANTEAFF. DNA for the CDR3: TGTGCCAGCAGTCTCATGTGGGACAGGGGGGGGGCGAACACTGAAGCTTTCTTT.

The CDR3 DNA follows: TGTGCCAGTAGTATTCTCTCAGAGATTGGCGCTGAAGCTTTCTTT. Amino acids: CASSILSEIGAEAFF. V gene TRBV19 combines with J gene TRBJ1-1; D gene ambiguous. Germline values: CDR1 LNHDA, CDR2 SQIVND (reference sequence). CDR3 length: 15 amino acids. Between the trimmed V and J ends, which lost 3 bases and 6 bases, there was a span of 17 bases.

This chain uses TRBV21-1 with TRBJ1-1. TRBV21-1 represents a pseudogene. The CDR3 has 17 residues. CDR3 coding DNA: TGTGCCAGCAGCAAATCCAAACTGTGGATCGAAAACACTGAAGCTTTCTTT. Its protein is CASSKSKLWIENTEAFF.

The rearrangement links TRBV5-6 to TRBJ1-1, with D unclear. V gave up 0 bases and J gave up 1 base, with 10 bases separating them. Looked up from germline, CDR1 is SGHDT and CDR2 is YYEEEE. The length of the CDR3 is 15 residues. The CDR3 loop is CASSLDLVGNTEAFF. The DNA of the CDR3 is TGTGCCAGCAGCTTGGATCTAGTGGGGAACACTGAAGCTTTCTTT.

J is TRBJ2-6 and V is TRBV4-3; D not resolved. This CDR3 is built from 18 residues. Trimming took 0 bases from V and 0 from J, leaving 12 bases between them. Germline CDR1 is LGHNA and CDR2 is YSLEER. The CDR3 loop reads CASSQDRPPVSGANVLTF. CDR3 nucleotide sequence: TGCGCCAGCAGCCAAGATAGGCCTCCGGTCTCTGGGGCCAACGTCCTGACTTTC.

This chain uses TRBV29-1 with TRBJ2-1; D is ambiguous. The CDR3 length is 12 residues. V was trimmed by 2 bases and J by 6 bases, leaving 8 bases between them. CDR1 is SQVTM and CDR2 is ANQGSEA in the germline V gene. CDR3 sequence reads: CSVESWVNEQFF. The CDR3 DNA sequence: TGCAGCGTTGAAAGTTGGGTCAATGAGCAGTTCTTC.

The gene calls are TRBV5-5 and TRBJ2-2; TRBD1 might be the D (6 bases). Germline-derived CDR1 and CDR2 are SGHKS and YYEKEE (reference sequence). This CDR3 is built from 16 residues. Between the trimmed V and J ends, which lost 5 bases and 0 bases, there was a span of 14 bases. The CDR3 nucleotides are TGTGCCAGCAGTTCCACCAGGGGCTCGAACACCGGGGAGCTGTTTTTT. This encodes CASSSTRGSNTGELFF.

The chain has TRBV27 and TRBJ2-1, with D possibly being TRBD2 (6 bases). The CDR3 is made up of 13 amino acids. Germline CDR1 is MNHEY and CDR2 is SMNVEV (reference sequence). Trimming shortened V by 5 bases and J by 8 bases, and 13 bases separated the two germline ends. The CDR3 region has the DNA TGTGCCAGCAGTCTGGGTACTAGCTATGAGCAGTTCTTC. As protein: CASSLGTSYEQFF.

The chain combines TRBV4-1 with TRBJ1-5, with unresolved D. This CDR3 contains 15 residues. CDR1 MGHRA and CDR2 YSYEKL come from the germline V gene. The V gene lost 3 bases and the J gene lost 3 bases, with 12 bases spanning the gap. The CDR3 region is CASSQRQLINQPQHF. The DNA for the CDR3 is TGCGCCAGCAGCCAGAGGCAGCTAATCAATCAGCCCCAGCATTTT.

CDR3 in DNA: TGTGCCAGCAGCTATGGGACCGACGCCTTCTATGGCTACACCTTC. Residues: CASSYGTDAFYGYTF. The chain uses TRBV11-2 and TRBJ1-2; TRBD1 is a possible D gene (5 bases). Between the trimmed V and J ends, which lost 4 bases and 4 bases, there was a span of 16 bases. This CDR3 spans 15 amino acids. Germline V gives CDR1 SGHAT, CDR2 FQNNGV.

This chain joins TRBV29-1 and TRBJ1-2, with 8 positions matching TRBD1. The V segment lost 8 bases and the J segment 6 bases; nucleotides outside the gene matches: 14. The CDR3 has 14 amino acids. Per the germline V gene, CDR1 is SQVTM and CDR2 is ANQGSEA. CDR3 bases: TGCAGCACTACACCAGGGGGCGATGGGGATGGCTACACCTTC. Translating it yields CSTTPGGDGDGYTF.

J is TRBJ1-4 and V is TRBV7-9, with a tentative D call TRBD1 (6 bases). Per germline, CDR1 SEHNR and CDR2 FQNEAQ (reference sequence). V lost 5 bases, J lost 4 bases, and 14 bases lay in between. There are 15 residues in the CDR3. Here the CDR3 reads CASSTRQEFNEKLFF. The CDR3 DNA reads TGTGCCAGCAGCACCCGACAGGAATTTAATGAAAAACTGTTTTTT.

This clone has a single count. The rearrangement joins TRBV25-1 to TRBJ2-5; 9 positions agree with TRBD2. This CDR3 comprises 18 residues. The V gene end was trimmed by 1 base and the J gene end by 5 bases; junction bases not matched to a gene: 14. The germline CDR1 and CDR2 sequences are MGHDK and SYGVNS. The CDR3 region is CASSESASGTPLMETQYF. The DNA for the CDR3 is TGTGCCAGCAGTGAATCGGCTAGCGGGACGCCCCTGATGGAGACCCAGTACTTC.

CDR3: CASSIERLPNYGYTF. The CDR3 bases are TGTGCCAGTAGTATAGAGCGTCTACCTAACTATGGCTACACCTTC. The chain combines TRBV19 with TRBJ1-2; D is uncertain. Germline loops: CDR1 LNHDA, CDR2 SQIVND (reference sequence). The CDR3 runs 15 residues. Trimming left V 0 bases short and J 0 bases short, with 8 bases between.

In the case of this clone: Other DNA sequences within the sample encode an identical CDR3. The rearrangement uses TRBV19 and TRBJ2-7, with 8 positions matching TRBD1. Per the germline V gene, CDR1 is LNHDA and CDR2 is SQIVND (reference sequence). The CDR3 runs to 13 residues. V dropped 3 bases and J dropped 2; count of bases not matched to a gene: 0. The CDR3 DNA is TGTGCCAGTAGTATGGGACAGGCCTACGAGCAGTACTTC. The encoded protein is CASSMGQAYEQYF.

The rearrangement links TRBV2 to TRBJ2-2, with 8 positions matching TRBD1. Germline-derived CDR1 and CDR2 are SNHLY and FYNNEI. The junction had 6 bases not matched to a gene; V was cut back by 8 bases and J by 1 base. The CDR3 is made up of 15 amino acids. The DNA for the CDR3 is TGTGCCAGCGGAGGACAGGGTCGGAACACCGGGGAGCTGTTTTTT. Residues: CASGGQGRNTGELFF.

Concerning this clone itself: Being one base from a much bigger clone, this may be a read error. This sample also contains other DNA sequences that code for the same CDR3. The chain uses TRBV7-9 and TRBJ2-5; D is undetermined. Near its end, the DNA agrees better with TRBJ2-7, so the J call may be wrong. The CDR3 runs to 12 residues. Germline CDR1 is SEHNR and CDR2 is FQNEAQ (reference sequence). In DNA form, the CDR3 reads TGTGCCAGCAGCTTAGCAACCTACGAGCAGTACTTC. Translated, it gives CASSLATYEQYF.

This clone was counted a few times. The genes are TRBV19 and TRBJ1-1, with D possibly TRBD1 on 6 matching bases. The germline V and J ends were trimmed by 8 bases and 0 bases, with 7 bases remaining between them. The CDR3 spans 12 residues. Germline loops: CDR1 LNHDA, CDR2 SQIVND (reference sequence). The chain's CDR3 is CASGQLNTEAFF. The CDR3 DNA reads as TGTGCCAGTGGACAGTTGAACACTGAAGCTTTCTTT.

The V gene is TRBV6-4, the J gene TRBJ1-5; D is undetermined. Trimming left V 2 bases short and J 1 base short, with 9 bases between. This CDR3 spans 15 amino acids. Germline V lookup: CDR1 MRHNA, CDR2 SNTAGT. CDR3 nucleotides: TGTGCCAGCAGTGACCCCGGGAACAGCAATCAGCCCCAGCATTTT. As protein: CASSDPGNSNQPQHF.

This clone was detected only once. The chain combines TRBV6-6 with TRBJ1-5, with D tentatively TRBD1 (6 bases). The ends were cut back, 5 bases at V and 9 bases at J, with 17 bases in the middle. CDR3 length equals 14 residues. The V gene's germline CDR1 is MNHNY and CDR2 SVGAGI (reference sequence). For the CDR3, the DNA is TGTGCCAGCAGTGCATCAGGGGCTGTGAGGCCCCAGCATTTT. This codes for CASSASGAVRPQHF.

The rearrangement uses TRBV27 and TRBJ1-5; 9 bases align to TRBD1. The CDR3 has 14 amino acids. Germline CDR1 reads MNHEY; CDR2 reads SMNVEV (reference sequence). Trimming removed 4 bases from V and 6 bases from J; junction bases left unmatched: 4. CDR3 bases: TGTGCCAGCAGTTCCCGGACAGGGGCTCAGCCCCAGCATTTT. The encoded protein is CASSSRTGAQPQHF.

The chain uses TRBV7-9 and TRBJ1-1, with 8 nucleotides matching TRBD1. The ends lost 1 base at V and 4 bases at J; junction bases unmatched: 2. The CDR3 sequence is 14 residues long. CDR1 is SEHNR and CDR2 is FQNEAQ in the germline V gene (reference sequence). The CDR3 region has the DNA TGTGCCAGCAGCTTAGTGGACAGGGCCACTGAAGCTTTCTTT. This translates into CASSLVDRATEAFF.

The chain is built from TRBV16 and TRBJ2-5, with TRBD2 matching over 10 bases. The junction had 5 bases not matched to a gene; V was cut back by 4 bases and J by 3 bases. Looked up from germline, CDR1 is KGHSY and CDR2 is FQNENV. The CDR3 runs to 15 residues. Here the CDR3 reads CASSLTSGAKETQYF. For the CDR3, the DNA is TGTGCCAGCAGCCTCACTAGCGGGGCCAAAGAGACCCAGTACTTC.

This clone is a singleton in its sample. This chain connects TRBV7-6 to TRBJ2-1; 9 bases fit TRBD1. The CDR3 loop spans 15 amino acids. The germline CDR1 and CDR2 sequences are SGHVS and FNYEAQ. Trimming took 1 base from V and 8 from J; bases not matched to a gene: 6. CDR3 DNA sequence: TGTGCCAGCAGCTTAGAGACAGGGGGTAGGGATGAGCAGTTCTTC. The encoded protein is CASSLETGGRDEQFF.

This sequence joins TRBV9 and TRBJ2-1; no clear D. V was shortened by 4 bases and J by 0 bases, with 17 bases between the two germline ends. CDR3 size: 17 residues. CDR1 is SGDLS and CDR2 is YYNGEE in the germline V gene. CDR3 in amino acids: CASSYQTRLLSYNEQFF. The CDR3 DNA is TGTGCCAGCAGCTACCAGACGCGCCTCCTCTCCTACAATGAGCAGTTCTTC.